This T cell receptor (beta chain) was found in a study of cytomegalovirus exposure and HLA in healthy donors. V lost 2 bases, J lost 5 bases, and 11 bases lay in between. Germline V gene data show CDR1 as MNHNS and CDR2 as SASEGT. CDR3 length equals 14 residues. The primer mix had 60 Vbeta and 13 Jbeta primers. TCRdb keeps only in-frame clones here, not all; method: immunoSEQ multiplex PCR. Here the sample spans under 200,000 clones, 80% to 85% being singletons. This TCR was sampled from a young man in good health and CMV-seronegative. The chain combines TRBV6-1 with TRBJ2-3; TRBD1 is a possible D gene (5 bases). The sequencing sample was made of PBMCs. The DNA for the CDR3 is TGTGCCAGCAGTGAACCCAGGGTGCGAGATACGCAGTATTTT. The encoded protein is CASSEPRVRDTQYF.